This TCR beta chain originates from a study of cytomegalovirus exposure and HLA in healthy donors. Study findings and constraints: TCR beta chain V- and J-gene trimming was linked, in a later analysis, to a missense variant in DCLRE1C.

PCR was performed using 60 Vbeta and 13 Jbeta primers. TCRdb keeps only in-frame clones here, not all; method: immunoSEQ multiplex PCR. The repertoire holds more than 95,000 clones, with around four fifths as singletons. Trimming took off 6 bases at V and 4 bases at J, with 15 bases between the two ends. Germline lookup yields CDR1 SGHAT and CDR2 FQDESV (reference sequence). The CDR3 is made up of 14 amino acids. This clone was seen a few times. Its antigen remains unidentified. The chain combines TRBV11-1 with TRBJ2-5, with a tentative D call TRBD2 (6 bases). Sequencing was performed on PBMCs. The sequence derives from a woman aged 40-49 years in good health and CMV-seronegative. CDR3 amino acids: CASSYGSPGETQYF. The CDR3 nucleotides read TGTGCCAGCAGTTACGGGAGTCCGGGAGAGACCCAGTACTTC.